What follows are 16 T cell receptor beta chains derived from one specimen sequenced in a study of identical twins. Each CDR3 protein gets one entry after TCRdb re-called the 5' RACE reads with MiXCR. The sample shows some 660,000 distinct CDR3 sequences, over 8.5% of them seen only once. This same sample was also part of a study on yellow fever vaccine responses in identical twins.

Sequenced sample: PBMCs. These receptors all come from a woman between 18 and 30 years old in good health.

This clonotype was seen only a few times. One end of the junction varies from germline; a read error may be responsible. This rearrangement joins TRBV3-1 to TRBJ2-5; D may be TRBD2 (6 bases). In germline, CDR1 is LGHDT, CDR2 YNNKEL (reference sequence). This CDR3 spans 14 amino acids. In nucleotides, the CDR3 is TGTGCCAGCACCCAACGGGGGAGCCAAGAGACCCAGTACTTC. Translation gives CASTQRGSQETQYF.

In this sample, this clonotype turned up a few times. The rearrangement links TRBV14 to TRBJ2-1; 11 positions match TRBD2. After removal of 4 bases from V and 8 bases from J, the junction contained 13 bases not matched to a gene. The CDR3 is 17 residues long. Germline V CDR1 and CDR2: SGHDN, FVKESK. The CDR3: CASSLILSGRASYEQFF. The CDR3, as DNA: TGTGCCAGCAGCCTTATCCTTAGCGGGAGGGCCTCCTATGAGCAGTTCTTC.

This clonotype was counted between two and nine times. The chain recombines TRBV7-9 with TRBJ1-6, with 9 bases lining up with TRBD1. The germline V gene has CDR1 SEHNR and CDR2 FQNEAQ (reference sequence). Trimming at V came to 5 bases and at J to 9 bases, leaving 8 bases not matched to a gene. The CDR3 is 15 amino acids. The CDR3 nucleotides are TGTGCCAGCAGCCCCCCAGGACAGGGGACTTCACCCCTCCACTTT. It encodes CASSPPGQGTSPLHF.

This clonotype was observed at least ten times. This rearrangement joins TRBV28 to TRBJ2-7; 9 nucleotides line up with TRBD1. This CDR3 has 14 amino acids. After removal of 7 bases from V and 3 bases from J, the junction contained 7 bases not matched to a gene. The germline gives CDR1 MDHEN, CDR2 SYDVKM. CDR3 region: CASTSGTGYYEQYF. The CDR3 DNA follows: TGTGCCAGCACCTCCGGGACAGGGTACTACGAGCAGTACTTC. The full variable domain, in which reference TRBV28 and TRBJ2-7 provide the parts outside the CDR3, is DVKVTQSSRYLVKRTGEKVFLECVQDMDHENMFWYRQDPGLGLRLIYFSYDVKMKEKGDIPEGYSVSREKKERFSLILESASTNQTSMYLCASTSGTGYYEQYFGPGTRLTVT.

The chain combines TRBV5-1 with TRBJ2-7, with D possibly TRBD2 on 6 matching bases. Germline assignment: CDR1 SGHRS and CDR2 YFSETQ. The CDR3 extends over 15 amino acids. V lost 4 bases to trimming and J lost 3 bases, with 17 bases between them. The CDR3 loop reads CASSHTRDFVYEQYF. CDR3 DNA sequence: TGCGCCAGCAGCCATACCAGGGACTTTGTCTACGAGCAGTACTTC.

This clonotype has just a few counts. V and J are TRBV12-3 or TRBV12-4 and TRBJ1-1, with no clear D. This CDR3 is 12 amino acids long. Trimming pared 7 bases from V and 6 bases from J, leaving 12 bases between. The CDR3 DNA is TGTGCCAGCAAACAATGGTCCGCTGAAGCTTTCTTT. Translating gives CASKQWSAEAFF.

This clonotype showed up many times. This sequence joins TRBV20-1 and TRBJ2-1, with D perhaps assigned TRBD1 or TRBD2 (5 bases each). Germline values: CDR1 DFQATT, CDR2 SNEGSKA (reference sequence). The CDR3 covers 13 residues. The V end lost 4 bases, the J end lost 3 bases, and 10 bases lay between the germline ends. The CDR3 DNA is TGCAGTGCTATACCGGGGCTCTACAATGAGCAGTTCTTC. Protein product: CSAIPGLYNEQFF.

J is TRBJ2-2 and V is TRBV20-1; D gene unclear. This CDR3 contains 14 residues. The V end was cut by 3 bases, the J end by 2 bases, with 10 bases between. The germline V gene has CDR1 DFQATT and CDR2 SNEGSKA (reference sequence). CDR3 amino acids: CSASETRNTGELFF. The CDR3, as DNA: TGCAGTGCTAGCGAGACAAGAAACACCGGGGAGCTGTTTTTT.

The V and J genes are TRBV10-3 and TRBJ2-5; TRBD1 might be the D (6 bases). The CDR3 length is 14 residues. The germline V gene has CDR1 ENHRY and CDR2 SYGVKD. Between the trimmed V and J ends, which lost 2 bases and 4 bases, there was a span of 11 bases. The CDR3, as DNA: TGTGCCATCAGTGAGGCAGGGGCCGGAGAGACCCAGTACTTC. This codes for CAISEAGAGETQYF.

A few counts support this clonotype. At one end, the junction sequence differs from germline, possibly due to a read error. The chain is built from TRBV7-2 and TRBJ2-3; D possibly corresponds to TRBD2 (6 bases). CDR1 is SGHTA and CDR2 is FQGNSA in the germline V gene. The CDR3 consists of 12 residues. The CDR3: CASSDMVTRRHF. The CDR3 nucleotides read TGTGCCAGCAGCGATATGGTGACTAGGAGGCATTTT.

The V gene is TRBV28, the J gene TRBJ2-2; TRBD1 matches at 12 bases. The V and J ends lost 5 bases and 9 bases, in that order; junction bases with no gene match: 13. CDR1 and CDR2 from the germline V gene are MDHEN and SYDVKM. The CDR3 is 17 amino acids. DNA of the CDR3: TGTGCCAGCAGTCTCCTTCCGGGACAGGGGGCTTTCAGGGAGCTGTTTTTT. This sequence encodes CASSLLPGQGAFRELFF.

The sample holds many counts of this clonotype. The chain uses TRBV7-9 and TRBJ2-3; D is unclear. CDR3 length: 15 residues. Trimming removed 1 base at V and 4 bases at J, with 12 bases between. CDR1 and CDR2 from the germline V gene are SEHNR and FQNEAQ (reference sequence). CDR3 nucleotides: TGTGCCAGCAGCTTAGGGTTCCAGGTGGCAGATACGCAGTATTTT. This encodes CASSLGFQVADTQYF.

This clonotype has ten or more counts. The chain is built from TRBV11-2 and TRBJ2-2; D is undetermined. The CDR3 extends over 12 amino acids. Germline CDR1 SGHAT, CDR2 FQNNGV. Trimming stripped 5 bases from V and 8 bases from J, with 9 bases between. CDR3 DNA sequence: TGTGCCAGCAGCCCTGGTCAAGGGGAGCTGTTTTTT. Translation: CASSPGQGELFF.

The rearrangement joins TRBV7-9 to TRBJ2-5; D remains ambiguous. This CDR3 has 14 residues. Germline V gene sequence: CDR1 SEHNR, CDR2 FQNEAQ (reference sequence). V was shortened by 5 bases and J by 2 bases, with 12 bases between the two germline ends. DNA for the CDR3: TGTGCCAGCAGCCCTAACTGGGGTCAAGAGACCCAGTACTTC. Its protein is CASSPNWGQETQYF.

The chain is built from TRBV6-4 and TRBJ1-5; 10 positions agree with TRBD1. This CDR3 region has 17 residues. V lost 7 bases, J lost 7 bases, and 16 bases stayed unmatched. Germline V gene data show CDR1 as MRHNA and CDR2 as SNTAGT. The CDR3: CASNVGGWTGGRQPQHF. In DNA form, the CDR3 reads TGTGCCAGCAACGTGGGGGGCTGGACAGGGGGACGGCAGCCCCAGCATTTT.

The chain links TRBV29-1 to TRBJ2-7, with 8 bases fitting TRBD1. In germline, CDR1 is SQVTM, CDR2 ANQGSEA. The length of the CDR3 is 12 residues. Unmatched junction bases numbered 6, after V lost 5 bases and J lost 6 bases. CDR3 in amino acids: CSVWTGKGEQYF. The CDR3 coding sequence is TGCAGCGTTTGGACAGGGAAAGGCGAGCAGTACTTC.